The 2 T cell receptor beta chains given below trace back to one sample, sequenced in a study of blood T cell repertoires in COVID-19. Repertoires were generated with immunoSEQ multiplex PCR, while TCRdb's copy carries only in-frame clones and drops some. The sample has hundreds of thousands of clones; over 80% are singletons. Sequenced material: peripheral blood. Receptor source: a woman in her 70s with active or convalescent COVID-19.

The chain combines TRBV28 with TRBJ1-4; a weak D match, TRBD1 (5 bases). The CDR3 consists of 15 residues. The germline V gene has CDR1 MDHEN and CDR2 SYDVKM. Trimming cost V 8 bases and J 8 bases, with 21 bases left between them. CDR3 protein: CASGRPGLLSEKLFF. The CDR3 coding sequence is TGTGCCAGCGGACGCCCGGGACTCCTTTCAGAAAAACTGTTTTTT.

The chain recombines TRBV3-1 (or the pseudogene TRBV3-2) with TRBJ2-1, with 11 bases identical to TRBD2. In germline, CDR1 is LGHDT, CDR2 YNNKEL (reference sequence). The CDR3 runs 17 residues. V shed 4 bases and J 4 bases; nucleotides not matched to a gene: 9. This CDR3 reads CASSRPLGTSGYNEQFF. The CDR3 DNA reads as TGTGCCAGCAGCCGGCCCCTTGGGACTAGCGGTTACAATGAGCAGTTCTTC.